Sequencing of this T cell receptor (beta chain) was carried out in a study of CD8 T cells in ankylosing spondylitis. Study-level points and caveats: Clones linked with disease were CD8+ and fairly uncommon in the peripheral blood. Within ankylosing spondylitis blood, a TCR beta motif made up of eight or nine highly homologous variants appeared to be characteristic. Researchers reportedly found disease-linked clones significantly enriched in matched ankylosing spondylitis synovial fluid.

TCRdb ran MiXCR on the 5' RACE reads and lists one entry per CDR3 protein. The table has 150,000 to 200,000 distinct CDR3 sequences, 11% seen once. This clonotype was observed many times. Antigen unknown. The CDR3 totals 15 residues. Germline CDR1 and CDR2: MDHEN and SYDVKM. Trimming shortened V by 6 bases and J by 2 bases, and 14 bases separated the two germline ends. The sample consisted of blood, either unsorted or a sorted T cell fraction (not recorded which). The receptor's source is a male donor with ankylosing spondylitis or in good health (not recorded which). V gene TRBV28 combines with J gene TRBJ2-4; TRBD2 is a possible D gene (6 bases). CDR3 coding DNA: TGTGCCAGCAGCTCTTTCGGGGACTCCAAAAACATTCAGTACTTC. Translated: CASSSFGDSKNIQYF.